In this sample, the clone carrying this TCR beta chain turned up many times. Germline lookup yields CDR1 SGHTA and CDR2 FQGNSA. V dropped 3 bases and J dropped 0 bases, with 15 bases sitting between them. CDR3 length: 16 amino acids. This entry comes from a study of regulatory T cells in long-lasting Graves disease. About the research overall: Antithyroid drug exposure in newly diagnosed Graves' patients had lasted under 3 months.

Time point noted: newly diagnosed GD, antithyroid drugs for less than 3 months. Making the TCR library involved RNA that had been extracted from PBMCs. Combining iRepertoire HTBI primers with Arm-PCR of CDR3 regions, the authors built TCR beta libraries. From the multiplex PCR reads, TCRdb called clonotypes with MiXCR, one entry per CDR3 protein. The data contain 680,000 or so distinct CDR3 sequences, 15% to 20% of them singletons. This sample also belongs to another study, concerning T cells in Graves' hyperthyroidism and ophthalmopathy. That source adds: HTBI primers drove first-round RT-PCR of the TCR CDR3.

The receptor comes from a woman younger than 45 with Graves disease. The source was peripheral blood mononuclear cells (PBMCs), collected at new diagnosis, from a patient treated with antithyroid drugs. The V call is TRBV7-2, the J call TRBJ2-7; D is possibly TRBD2 (6 bases). Here the CDR3 reads CASSFRVGGLSYEQYF. CDR3 sequence (DNA): TGTGCCAGCAGCTTTAGGGTGGGAGGCCTCTCCTACGAGCAGTACTTC.